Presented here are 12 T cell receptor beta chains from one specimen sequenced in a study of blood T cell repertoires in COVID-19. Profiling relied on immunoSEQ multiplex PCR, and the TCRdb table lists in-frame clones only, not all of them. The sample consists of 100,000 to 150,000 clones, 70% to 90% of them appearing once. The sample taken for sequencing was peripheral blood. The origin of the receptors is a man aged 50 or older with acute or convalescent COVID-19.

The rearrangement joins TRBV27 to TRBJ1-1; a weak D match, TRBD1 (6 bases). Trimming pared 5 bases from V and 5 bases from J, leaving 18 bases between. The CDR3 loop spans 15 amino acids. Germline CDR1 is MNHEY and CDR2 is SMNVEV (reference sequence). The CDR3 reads CASSPPRGGRTEAFF. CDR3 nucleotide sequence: TGTGCCAGCAGTCCCCCGAGGGGGGGCAGGACTGAAGCTTTCTTT.

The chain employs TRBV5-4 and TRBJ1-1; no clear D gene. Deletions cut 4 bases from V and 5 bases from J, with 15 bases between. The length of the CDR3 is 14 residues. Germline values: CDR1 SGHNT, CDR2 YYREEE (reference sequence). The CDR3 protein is CASSIGFPRTEAFF. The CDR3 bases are TGTGCCAGCAGCATAGGTTTTCCGAGGACTGAAGCTTTCTTT.

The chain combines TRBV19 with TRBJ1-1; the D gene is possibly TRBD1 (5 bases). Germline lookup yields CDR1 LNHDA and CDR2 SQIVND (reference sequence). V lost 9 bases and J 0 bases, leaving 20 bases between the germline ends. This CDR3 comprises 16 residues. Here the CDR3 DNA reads TGTGCCAGAAGGAGACCAGGGCAACAAATGAACACTGAAGCTTTCTTT. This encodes CARRRPGQQMNTEAFF.

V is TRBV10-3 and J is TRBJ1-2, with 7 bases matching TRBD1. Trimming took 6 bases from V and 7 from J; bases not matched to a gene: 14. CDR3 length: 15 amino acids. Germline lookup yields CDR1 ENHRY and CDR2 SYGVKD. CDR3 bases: TGTGCCATCAGCCCGAGACAGGGTAAACTCTCTGGCTACACCTTC. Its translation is CAISPRQGKLSGYTF.

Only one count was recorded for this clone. In DNA, the CDR3 is TGCGCCAGCAGCTTCCAGGGGGTTGGTGGCTACACCTTC. Translating gives CASSFQGVGGYTF. The V gene is TRBV5-1, the J gene TRBJ1-2; 7 nucleotides line up with TRBD1. Germline loops: CDR1 SGHRS, CDR2 YFSETQ. The CDR3 is made up of 13 amino acids. J was trimmed by 7 bases and V by 2 bases; bases with no gene match: 5.

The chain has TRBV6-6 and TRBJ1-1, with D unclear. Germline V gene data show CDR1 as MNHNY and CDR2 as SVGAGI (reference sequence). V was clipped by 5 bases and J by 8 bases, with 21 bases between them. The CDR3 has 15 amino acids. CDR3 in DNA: TGTGCCAGCAGTCACCGCCCCCCGAGAGGCCCAGAAGCTTTCTTT. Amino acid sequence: CASSHRPPRGPEAFF.

CDR3 coding DNA: TGTGCCAGCAGCAATCCGGGACAGGGGGACACTGAAGCTTTCTTT. Its protein product is CASSNPGQGDTEAFF. This chain uses TRBV7-8 with TRBJ1-1, with 11 bases matching TRBD1. J was trimmed by 3 bases and V by 5 bases; bases with no gene match: 5. The length of the CDR3 is 15 residues. Germline V lookup: CDR1 SGHVS, CDR2 FQNEAQ. Together with reference TRBV7-8 and TRBJ1-1, the CDR3 gives the full variable domain: GAGVSQSPRYKVAKRGQDVALRCDPISGHVSLFWYQQALGQGPEFLTYFQNEAQLDKSGLPSDRFFAERPEGSVSTLKIQRTQQEDSAVYLCASSNPGQGDTEAFFGQGTRLTVV.

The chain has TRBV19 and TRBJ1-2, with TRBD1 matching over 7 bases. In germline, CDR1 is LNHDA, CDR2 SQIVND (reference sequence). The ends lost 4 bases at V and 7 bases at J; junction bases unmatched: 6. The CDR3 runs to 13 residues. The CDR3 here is CASSRQGRSGYTF. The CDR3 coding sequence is TGTGCCAGTAGTAGACAGGGACGGTCTGGCTACACCTTC. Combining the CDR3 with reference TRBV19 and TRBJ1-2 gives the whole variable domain DGGITQSPKYLFRKEGQNVTLSCEQNLNHDAMYWYRQDPGQGLRLIYYSQIVNDFQKGDIAEGYSVSREKKESFPLTVTSAQKNPTAFYLCASSRQGRSGYTFGSGTRLTVV.

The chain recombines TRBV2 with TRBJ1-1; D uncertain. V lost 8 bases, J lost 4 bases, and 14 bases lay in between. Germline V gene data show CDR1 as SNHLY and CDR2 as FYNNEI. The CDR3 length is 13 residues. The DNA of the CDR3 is TGTGCCAGCGTTGGACTAGAGGGCACTGAAGCTTTCTTT. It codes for CASVGLEGTEAFF.

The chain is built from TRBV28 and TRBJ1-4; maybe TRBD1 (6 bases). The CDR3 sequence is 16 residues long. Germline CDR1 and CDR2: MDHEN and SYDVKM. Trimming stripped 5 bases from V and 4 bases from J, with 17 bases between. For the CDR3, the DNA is TGTGCCAGCAGTCAAGACAGGTTGTACGATAATGAAAAACTGTTTTTT. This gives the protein CASSQDRLYDNEKLFF.

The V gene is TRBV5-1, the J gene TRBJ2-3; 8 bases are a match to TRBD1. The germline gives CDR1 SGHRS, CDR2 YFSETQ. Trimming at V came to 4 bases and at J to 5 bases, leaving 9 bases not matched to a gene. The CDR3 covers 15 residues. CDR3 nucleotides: TGCGCCAGCAGCGCCGGGACAGGAGATCTAGATACGCAGTATTTT. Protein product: CASSAGTGDLDTQYF.

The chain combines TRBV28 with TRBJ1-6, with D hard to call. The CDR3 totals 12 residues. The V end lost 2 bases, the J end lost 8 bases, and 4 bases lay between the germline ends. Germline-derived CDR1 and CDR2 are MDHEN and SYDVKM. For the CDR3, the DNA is TGTGCCAGCAGTTTAGCAGATTCACCCCTCCACTTT. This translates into CASSLADSPLHF.